The 8 T cell receptor beta chains listed next were all sequenced from one sample in a study of T cell responses to AZD1222 COVID-19 vaccine. Clones were sequenced by immunoSEQ multiplex PCR, and TCRdb holds only the in-frame ones, with some missing. The table includes under 200,000 clones, less than 95% detected once. Specimen: peripheral blood, collected on day 0 of AZD1222 vaccination. The receptors here all came from an adult in good health.

This chain joins TRBV6-5 and TRBJ2-7, with 12 bases aligning to TRBD1. Trimming took 7 bases from V and 11 from J; bases not matched to a gene: 9. Germline CDR1 is MNHEY and CDR2 is SVGAGI. The length of the CDR3 is 13 residues. The CDR3 protein is CASTKPGQGAEYF. In nucleotides, the CDR3 is TGTGCCAGCACAAAACCGGGACAGGGGGCAGAGTACTTC.

This chain links TRBV5-6 with TRBJ1-2; D is unresolved. Between the trimmed V and J ends, which lost 0 bases and 4 bases, there was a span of 1 base. CDR3 length: 11 residues. Per the germline V gene, CDR1 is SGHDT and CDR2 is YYEEEE. The CDR3 reads CASSLVYGYTF. DNA of the CDR3: TGTGCCAGCAGCTTGGTCTATGGCTACACCTTC.

The chain is built from TRBV12-3 or TRBV12-4 and TRBJ1-4; no clear D. V shed 6 bases and J shed 5 bases, with 4 bases lying between them. The CDR3 extends over 11 amino acids. CDR3 in DNA: TGTGCCAGCAGCTCAAATGAAAAACTGTTTTTT. It encodes CASSSNEKLFF.

In its sample, this clone was seen once. The rearrangement links TRBV6-1 to TRBJ1-4, with D perhaps TRBD1 (5 bases). Trimming took 3 bases from V and 8 from J, leaving 13 bases between them. Germline CDR1 MNHNS, CDR2 SASEGT. The CDR3 loop spans 14 amino acids. This CDR3 is CASSDILKGEKLFF. The CDR3 DNA reads TGTGCCAGCAGTGACATCCTGAAGGGGGAAAAACTGTTTTTT.

The V and J genes are TRBV28 and TRBJ1-5; D uncertain. The CDR3 is 14 amino acids. Trimming took off 6 bases at V and 4 bases at J, with 13 bases between the two ends. CDR1 and CDR2 from the germline V gene are MDHEN and SYDVKM. The CDR3 loop is CASRSIEDNQPQHF. CDR3 in DNA: TGTGCCAGCAGATCAATCGAGGATAATCAGCCCCAGCATTTT. The full variable domain, with the rest looked up from reference TRBV28 and TRBJ1-5, is DVKVTQSSRYLVKRTGEKVFLECVQDMDHENMFWYRQDPGLGLRLIYFSYDVKMKEKGDIPEGYSVSREKKERFSLILESASTNQTSMYLCASRSIEDNQPQHFGDGTRLSIL.

The chain joins TRBV5-1 to TRBJ1-4, with 8 positions matching TRBD1. Germline V gene sequence: CDR1 SGHRS, CDR2 YFSETQ. CDR3 length equals 14 residues. Trimming removed 7 bases from V and 8 bases from J; junction bases left unmatched: 10. The CDR3 region has the DNA TGCGCCAGCCGACGGACAGGGATCAGGGAAAAACTGTTTTTT. Translated, it gives CASRRTGIREKLFF.

The chain uses TRBV2 and TRBJ1-1; 8 bases align to TRBD1. The V and J ends lost 6 bases and 1 base, in that order; junction bases with no gene match: 4. Germline lookup yields CDR1 SNHLY and CDR2 FYNNEI. This CDR3 has 14 amino acids. The CDR3 coding sequence is TGTGCCAGCAGACAGACAGGGGAGAACACTGAAGCTTTCTTT. It is translated as CASRQTGENTEAFF.

The chain combines TRBV28 with TRBJ1-1; D perhaps matches TRBD1 (5 bases). This CDR3 has 12 amino acids. Germline V gene sequence: CDR1 MDHEN, CDR2 SYDVKM. V lost 2 bases and J 8 bases, leaving 9 bases between the germline ends. The CDR3: CASSLPGMEAFF. DNA for the CDR3: TGTGCCAGCAGTTTACCAGGGATGGAAGCTTTCTTT. Together with reference TRBV28 and TRBJ1-1, the CDR3 gives the full variable domain: DVKVTQSSRYLVKRTGEKVFLECVQDMDHENMFWYRQDPGLGLRLIYFSYDVKMKEKGDIPEGYSVSREKKERFSLILESASTNQTSMYLCASSLPGMEAFFGQGTRLTVV.